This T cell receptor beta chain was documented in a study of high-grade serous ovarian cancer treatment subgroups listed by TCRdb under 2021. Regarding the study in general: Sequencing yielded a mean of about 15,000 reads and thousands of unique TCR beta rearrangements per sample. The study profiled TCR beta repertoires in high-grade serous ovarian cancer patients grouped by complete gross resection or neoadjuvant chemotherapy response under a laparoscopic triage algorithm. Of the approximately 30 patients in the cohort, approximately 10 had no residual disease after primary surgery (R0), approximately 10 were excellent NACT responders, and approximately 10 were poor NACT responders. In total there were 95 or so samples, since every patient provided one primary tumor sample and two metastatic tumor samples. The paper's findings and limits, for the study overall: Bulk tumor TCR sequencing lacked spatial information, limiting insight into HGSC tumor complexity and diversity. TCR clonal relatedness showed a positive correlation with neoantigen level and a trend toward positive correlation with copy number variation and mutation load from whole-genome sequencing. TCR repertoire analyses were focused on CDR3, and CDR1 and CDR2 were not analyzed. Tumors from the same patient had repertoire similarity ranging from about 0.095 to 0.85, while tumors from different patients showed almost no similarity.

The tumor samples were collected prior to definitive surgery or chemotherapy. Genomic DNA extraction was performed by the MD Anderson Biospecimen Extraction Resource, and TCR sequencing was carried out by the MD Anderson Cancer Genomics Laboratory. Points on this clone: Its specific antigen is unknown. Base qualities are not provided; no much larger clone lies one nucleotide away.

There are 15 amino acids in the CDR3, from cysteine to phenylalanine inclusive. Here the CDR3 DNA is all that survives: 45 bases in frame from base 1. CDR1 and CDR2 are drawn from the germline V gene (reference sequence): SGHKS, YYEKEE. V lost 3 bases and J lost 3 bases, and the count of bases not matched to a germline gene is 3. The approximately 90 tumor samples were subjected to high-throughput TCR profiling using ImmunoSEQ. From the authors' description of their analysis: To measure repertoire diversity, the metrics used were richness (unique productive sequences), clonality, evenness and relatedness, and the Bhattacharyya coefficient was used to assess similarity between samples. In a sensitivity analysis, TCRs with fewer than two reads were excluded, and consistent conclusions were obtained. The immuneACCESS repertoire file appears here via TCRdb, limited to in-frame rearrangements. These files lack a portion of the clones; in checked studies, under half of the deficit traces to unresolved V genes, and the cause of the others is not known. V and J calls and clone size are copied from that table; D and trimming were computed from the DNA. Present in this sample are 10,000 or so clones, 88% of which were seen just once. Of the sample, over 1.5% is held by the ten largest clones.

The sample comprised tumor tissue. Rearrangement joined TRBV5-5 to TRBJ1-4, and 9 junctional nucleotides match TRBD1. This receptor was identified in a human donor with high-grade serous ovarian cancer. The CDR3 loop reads CASSWTGESNEKLFF. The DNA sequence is TGTGCCAGCAGCTGGACAGGGGAGTCTAATGAAAAACTGTTTTTT.